The 9 T cell receptor beta chains in this list originate from one sample, sequenced in a study of blood T cell repertoires in COVID-19. The assay was immunoSEQ multiplex PCR, and TCRdb's table has in-frame clones only and misses some. This table has over 30,000 clones, about four fifths appearing once. The sequencing sample was made of peripheral blood. The receptor source for this set is a man at least 80 years old with active or convalescent COVID-19.

V gene TRBV7-2 combines with J gene TRBJ2-7, with 11 bases fitting TRBD2. CDR3 length: 16 residues. Germline CDR1 and CDR2: SGHTA and FQGNSA. With V trimmed by 5 bases and J by 4 bases, 10 bases remained unmatched. DNA for the CDR3: TGTGCCAGCAGCCCCCGAGTAGCGGGAGGGCAATACGAGCAGTACTTC. The encoded protein is CASSPRVAGGQYEQYF.

The rearrangement uses TRBV4-3 and TRBJ1-4, with a weak D call TRBD1 (5 bases). The CDR3 sequence is 16 residues long. From germline, CDR1 is LGHNA and CDR2 YSLEER. The germline V and J ends were trimmed by 4 bases and 1 base, with 13 bases remaining between them. Written as DNA, the CDR3 is TGCGCCAGCAGCCCCGGAGGGGTAGGAACTAATGAAAAACTGTTTTTT. Its protein product is CASSPGGVGTNEKLFF.

This clone was counted a few times. The genes are TRBV12-2 and TRBJ1-5; TRBD1, as called in the table, went unchecked against the DNA. TRBV12-2 is noted as a pseudogene. The CDR3 is made up of 17 amino acids. CDR3 sequence reads: CASRLLPGQPINQPQHF. The CDR3 DNA sequence: TGTGCAAGTCGCTTATTGCCCGGACAGCCGATAAATCAGCCCCAGCATTTT.

This sequence joins TRBV30 and TRBJ1-6; 7 bases fit TRBD1. This CDR3 spans 15 amino acids. The ends lost 3 bases at V and 9 bases at J; junction bases unmatched: 11. Germline V gives CDR1 GTSNPN, CDR2 SVGIG (reference sequence). Written as DNA, the CDR3 is TGTGCCTGGAGCAAACGGGACAGAGGGAGTTCACCCCTCCACTTT. Translating gives CAWSKRDRGSSPLHF.

The chain combines TRBV11-2 with TRBJ1-1; 9 bases align to TRBD1. There are 18 residues in the CDR3. The V segment lost 5 bases and the J segment 0 bases; nucleotides outside the gene matches: 13. Germline assignment: CDR1 SGHAT and CDR2 FQNNGV. CDR3 sequence reads: CASSGITGGVFLNTEAFF. The CDR3, as DNA: TGTGCCAGCAGCGGTATTACAGGGGGCGTATTTTTGAACACTGAAGCTTTCTTT.

This clone was seen once. The rearrangement links TRBV28 to TRBJ2-1; 9 bases match TRBD2. V was pared by 8 bases and J by 6 bases, with 11 bases of the junction left unmatched. The germline V gene encodes CDR1 MDHEN and CDR2 SYDVKM. The CDR3 sequence is 15 residues long. The CDR3 region is CASSLGGRAVNEQFF. DNA for the CDR3: TGTGCCAGCTCTTTGGGCGGGAGGGCCGTCAATGAGCAGTTCTTC.

The chain links TRBV19 to TRBJ2-3; D ambiguous. The CDR3 consists of 13 residues. Germline-derived CDR1 and CDR2 are LNHDA and SQIVND (reference sequence). Trimming cost V 4 bases and J 3 bases, with 8 bases left between them. In DNA form, the CDR3 reads TGTGCCAGTAGTAATCCAGTTACAGATACGCAGTATTTT. This codes for CASSNPVTDTQYF.

This CDR3 reads CAWTGAPALNTEAFF. The CDR3 nucleotides read TGTGCCTGGACAGGGGCCCCAGCCCTGAACACTGAAGCTTTCTTT. The chain is built from TRBV30 and TRBJ1-1, with D perhaps TRBD1 (6 bases). This CDR3 is built from 15 residues. In germline, CDR1 is GTSNPN, CDR2 SVGIG (reference sequence). V dropped 4 bases and J dropped 0 bases, with 15 bases sitting between them.

The chain uses TRBV9 and TRBJ2-2; TRBD1 is a possible D gene (6 bases). This CDR3 is 16 amino acids long. In germline, CDR1 is SGDLS, CDR2 YYNGEE. V lost 0 bases to trimming and J lost 1 base, with 10 bases between them. The CDR3 DNA reads as TGTGCCAGCAGCGTAGGGGCAGGGGAGAACACCGGGGAGCTGTTTTTT. Residues: CASSVGAGENTGELFF.